This T cell receptor beta chain was sequenced during a study of T cell responses to AZD1222 COVID-19 vaccine. Study-wide points: Baseline seropositivity characterized only 5 to 7 AZD1222 recipients.

Repertoires were generated with immunoSEQ multiplex PCR, while TCRdb's copy carries only in-frame clones and drops some. Of 96,000 or so clones in the sample, 80% to 90% were seen once. As for this clone: The antigen is not known.

Germline V gene data show CDR1 as LGHNA and CDR2 as YNFKEQ. CDR3 length equals 15 residues. V was shortened by 0 bases and J by 1 base, with 10 bases between the two germline ends. This specimen was peripheral blood, taken on day 0 of AZD1222 vaccination. The V call is TRBV4-2, the J call TRBJ2-7; the D gene is possibly TRBD2 (7 bases). The clonotype was recovered from an adult in good health. CDR3 DNA: TGTGCCAGCAGCCAAGATGGGGGGGCATCCTACGAGCAGTACTTC. Translation: CASSQDGGASYEQYF.